Listed here are 28 T cell receptor beta chains from one sample, sequenced in a study of CD4 T cells in relation to SARS-CoV-2 and coronaviruses. Produced via immunoSEQ multiplex PCR; TCRdb's table is partial and in-frame only. This table holds some 20,000 clones, around four fifths found once. Their antigens are not known. Before the COVID-19 pandemic, during about 2011-2019, CD4+ T cells were taken from unexposed donors. CD4+ T cells were isolated from the cells after about nine days of culture. Source material: CD4+ T cells from PBMCs, cultured in vitro. The receptors derive from a human donor in good health.

The chain combines TRBV12-3 or TRBV12-4 with TRBJ2-7; D possibly matches TRBD1 or TRBD2 (5 bases each). V gave up 6 bases and J gave up 2 bases, with 11 bases separating them. The CDR3 has 13 residues. CDR3 DNA: TGTGCCAGCAGATGGGACGGACCCTACGAGCAGTACTTC. This encodes CASRWDGPYEQYF.

The chain is built from TRBV7-2 and TRBJ1-2, with D perhaps matching TRBD1 (6 bases). Germline values: CDR1 SGHTA, CDR2 FQGNSA. Trimming took off 5 bases at V and 3 bases at J, with 19 bases between the two ends. The CDR3 runs 16 residues. The CDR3 DNA sequence: TGTGCCAGCAGCCCCCGTTCAGGGGTCATTGACTATGGCTACACCTTC. It translates to CASSPRSGVIDYGYTF.

V is TRBV11-3 and J is TRBJ2-7, with 10 bases that match TRBD1. The germline V gene has CDR1 SGHNT and CDR2 YENEEA. The CDR3 runs 13 residues. V lost 5 bases and J lost 6; bases outside the gene matches: 4. The DNA for the CDR3 is TGTGCCAGCAGCCCCCGGACAGGGGGCGAGCAGTACTTC. This codes for CASSPRTGGEQYF.

The chain combines TRBV5-6 with TRBJ2-7, with 10 nucleotides matching TRBD1. Germline lookup yields CDR1 SGHDT and CDR2 YYEEEE. The J segment lost 5 bases and the V segment lost 4 bases, leaving 6 bases of the junction unmatched. There are 14 residues in the CDR3. The CDR3 loop reads CASSPRTGGHEQYF. DNA of the CDR3: TGTGCCAGCAGCCCTCGGACAGGGGGTCACGAGCAGTACTTC.

A single count supports this clone. The rearrangement joins TRBV5-6 to TRBJ1-2; 9 bases line up with TRBD1. J was trimmed by 6 bases and V by 2 bases; bases with no gene match: 8. There are 15 residues in the CDR3. The V gene's germline CDR1 is SGHDT and CDR2 YYEEEE. The CDR3 DNA sequence: TGTGCCAGCAGCTTTCCTTTGACAGGGGGACATGGCTACACCTTC. This codes for CASSFPLTGGHGYTF.

In nucleotides, the CDR3 is TGTGCCTGGAACGGGGAATCCTACGAGCAGTACTTC. Its translation is CAWNGESYEQYF. The V call is TRBV30, the J call TRBJ2-7; D may be TRBD2 (5 bases). Trimming took off 4 bases at V and 1 base at J, with 8 bases between the two ends. Germline V lookup: CDR1 GTSNPN, CDR2 SVGIG (reference sequence). CDR3 length: 12 amino acids.

The rearrangement links TRBV14 to TRBJ2-3, with 9 bases identical to TRBD1. The CDR3 loop spans 14 amino acids. The V gene end was trimmed by 4 bases and the J gene end by 2 bases; junction bases not matched to a gene: 1. The V gene's germline CDR1 is SGHDN and CDR2 FVKESK. The CDR3 DNA reads as TGTGCCAGCAGCCGGGACAGGGACACAGATACGCAGTATTTT. This encodes CASSRDRDTDTQYF.

This clone occurred once. The chain uses TRBV18 and TRBJ2-7, with D uncertain. CDR3 size: 14 residues. CDR1 is KGHSH, CDR2 LQKENI, per germline. V lost 1 base, J lost 5 bases, and 12 bases lay in between. In DNA form, the CDR3 reads TGTGCCAGCTCACCACGGATGGGTTCCGACGAGCAGTACTTC. Encoded protein: CASSPRMGSDEQYF.

V is TRBV18 and J is TRBJ1-3, with D maybe TRBD1 (6 bases). Trimming cost V 4 bases and J 4 bases, with 11 bases left between them. Germline lookup yields CDR1 KGHSH and CDR2 LQKENI. The CDR3 sequence is 14 residues long. The CDR3 sequence is CASSLQGQGNTIYF. CDR3 nucleotide sequence: TGTGCCAGCTCACTACAGGGCCAGGGAAACACCATATATTTT.

The V call is TRBV19, the J call TRBJ1-6; TRBD1 is a possible D gene (6 bases). This CDR3 region has 14 residues. CDR1 and CDR2 from the germline V gene are LNHDA and SQIVND (reference sequence). The V end was cut by 9 bases, the J end by 6 bases, with 15 bases between. In nucleotides, the CDR3 is TGTGCCAGCCGGACGCAGGGGACTAATTCACCCCTCCACTTT. As protein: CASRTQGTNSPLHF. The whole variable domain, filled in from reference TRBV19 and TRBJ1-6, reads DGGITQSPKYLFRKEGQNVTLSCEQNLNHDAMYWYRQDPGQGLRLIYYSQIVNDFQKGDIAEGYSVSREKKESFPLTVTSAQKNPTAFYLCASRTQGTNSPLHFGNGTRLTVT.

The chain uses TRBV10-3 and TRBJ1-4; perhaps TRBD1 as D (6 bases). V lost 4 bases and J 0 bases, leaving 15 bases between the germline ends. The CDR3 has 17 amino acids. The germline CDR1 and CDR2 sequences are ENHRY and SYGVKD. The DNA for the CDR3 is TGTGCCATCAGTGCCCTCGGGAAGGGGGCAACTAATGAAAAACTGTTTTTT. Translation: CAISALGKGATNEKLFF.

The genes are TRBV15 and TRBJ2-7; the match to TRBD2 covers 8 bases. The CDR3 spans 13 residues. The germline V gene has CDR1 LNHNV and CDR2 YYDKDF (reference sequence). The trim removed 10 bases at V and 6 bases at J, leaving 11 bases unmatched. The CDR3 loop is CAIPRREVLEQYF. CDR3 DNA sequence: TGTGCCATCCCGCGGCGGGAGGTCCTCGAGCAGTACTTC.

This chain connects TRBV10-3 to TRBJ1-3; TRBD1 matches at 9 bases. Trimming took 8 bases from V and 2 from J; bases not matched to a gene: 7. The CDR3 is 15 residues long. Germline CDR1 reads ENHRY; CDR2 reads SYGVKD. DNA for the CDR3: TGTGCCATCGGGGGACAGGGTTCGCCTGGAAACACCATATATTTT. It codes for CAIGGQGSPGNTIYF.

This clone was observed once. J is TRBJ2-1 and V is TRBV12-3 or TRBV12-4; tentative D call: TRBD2 (5 bases). This CDR3 is built from 11 residues. V was clipped by 3 bases and J by 12 bases, with 9 bases between them. The CDR3 DNA reads as TGTGCCAGCAGTTTGGGGAGACGGCAGTTCTTC. It translates to CASSLGRRQFF.

The gene calls are TRBV18 and TRBJ2-5, with D maybe TRBD1 (6 bases). From germline, CDR1 is KGHSH and CDR2 LQKENI. With 6 bases removed from V and 2 bases from J, the gap between germline ends came to 10 bases. The CDR3 is 13 residues long. The CDR3 sequence is CASSPGEQETQYF. As DNA, the CDR3 is TGTGCCAGCTCCCCAGGGGAGCAAGAGACCCAGTACTTC.

There are a few counts of this clone. The chain carries TRBV30 and TRBJ1-5; 7 positions agree with TRBD1. The junction had 6 bases not matched to a gene; V was cut back by 5 bases and J by 2 bases. This CDR3 region has 14 residues. Germline CDR1 and CDR2: GTSNPN and SVGIG (reference sequence). The CDR3 DNA reads as TGTGCCTGGCAAACTACAGGGGGCAATCAGCCCCAGCATTTT. It specifies CAWQTTGGNQPQHF. The variable domain in full, completed from reference TRBV30 and TRBJ1-5, reads SQTIHQWPATLVQPVGSPLSLECTVEGTSNPNLYWYRQAAGRGLQLLFYSVGIGQISSEVPQNLSASRPQDRQFILSSKKLLLSDSGFYLCAWQTTGGNQPQHFGDGTRLSIL.

In regard to this clone: The junction and the germline gene differ at one end; a read error may be behind it. The chain uses TRBV9 and TRBJ2-1; D is undetermined. The CDR3 sequence is 11 residues long. CDR1 is SGDLS, CDR2 YYNGEE, per germline. CDR3: CASSAYSEQFF. As DNA, the CDR3 is TGTGCCAGCAGTGCCTACAGTGAGCAGTTCTTC.

The rearrangement joins TRBV19 to TRBJ2-4; weak D call: TRBD2 (5 bases). The CDR3 length is 13 residues. V was trimmed by 7 bases and J by 0 bases, leaving 7 bases between them. Germline V gives CDR1 LNHDA, CDR2 SQIVND (reference sequence). The DNA of the CDR3 is TGTGCCAGTAACGGACTAGCCAAAAACATTCAGTACTTC. Protein: CASNGLAKNIQYF.

This chain uses TRBV6-1 with TRBJ1-1; a possible D gene is TRBD1 (6 bases). V was cut by 6 bases and J by 6 bases, with 14 bases left in between. This CDR3 spans 13 amino acids. Germline-derived CDR1 and CDR2 are MNHNS and SASEGT. CDR3 region: CASSSSRGAEAFF. CDR3 in DNA: TGTGCCAGCAGCTCTAGCAGGGGCGCTGAAGCTTTCTTT.

This sequence joins TRBV5-1 and TRBJ2-7, with 10 bases that match TRBD2. Trimming took 5 bases from V and 3 from J; bases not matched to a gene: 5. Germline lookup yields CDR1 SGHRS and CDR2 YFSETQ. The CDR3 runs to 14 residues. CDR3 DNA sequence: TGCGCCAGCAGGCCGGGACTAGCGAGCTACGAGCAGTACTTC. Translation: CASRPGLASYEQYF.

CDR3 loop: CASSLTLLIYNEQFF. In nucleotides, the CDR3 is TGTGCCAGCAGCTTAACCCTCCTCATTTACAATGAGCAGTTCTTC. The rearrangement joins TRBV7-9 to TRBJ2-1; D is unresolved. The germline CDR1 and CDR2 sequences are SEHNR and FQNEAQ (reference sequence). The CDR3 is made up of 15 amino acids. V gave up 2 bases and J gave up 4 bases, with 12 bases separating them. The variable domain in full, completed from reference TRBV7-9 and TRBJ2-1, reads DTGVSQNPRHKITKRGQNVTFRCDPISEHNRLYWYRQTLGQGPEFLTYFQNEAQLEKSRLLSDRFSAERPKGSFSTLEIQRTEQGDSAMYLCASSLTLLIYNEQFFGPGTRLTVL.

V and J are TRBV4-1 and TRBJ2-7, with D possibly matching TRBD1 (5 bases). This CDR3 is built from 16 residues. CDR1 is MGHRA and CDR2 is YSYEKL in the germline V gene. Between the trimmed V and J ends, which lost 4 bases and 0 bases, there was a span of 16 bases. CDR3: CASSPADRRVSYEQYF. The CDR3 nucleotides are TGCGCCAGCAGCCCAGCCGATCGCAGGGTCTCCTACGAGCAGTACTTC.

This chain connects TRBV7-9 to TRBJ2-2, with TRBD1 identical over 10 bases. With 4 bases clipped from V and 1 base from J, the junction kept 0 bases outside the gene matches. The V gene's germline CDR1 is SEHNR and CDR2 FQNEAQ (reference sequence). The CDR3 covers 15 residues. The DNA for the CDR3 is TGTGCCAGCAGCTGGACAGGGGGGAACACCGGGGAGCTGTTTTTT. Translated, it gives CASSWTGGNTGELFF. The whole variable domain, filled in from reference TRBV7-9 and TRBJ2-2, reads DTGVSQNPRHKITKRGQNVTFRCDPISEHNRLYWYRQTLGQGPEFLTYFQNEAQLEKSRLLSDRFSAERPKGSFSTLEIQRTEQGDSAMYLCASSWTGGNTGELFFGEGSRLTVL.

V gene TRBV19 combines with J gene TRBJ1-2; the match to TRBD1 covers 7 bases. J lost 3 bases, V lost 4 bases, and 2 bases had no gene match. This CDR3 is built from 13 residues. The germline gives CDR1 LNHDA, CDR2 SQIVND (reference sequence). The CDR3 DNA sequence: TGTGCCAGTAGTACCGGACAGGACTATGGCTACACCTTC. Translation: CASSTGQDYGYTF.

This clone has only one observation. The chain links TRBV30 to TRBJ1-1; possible D gene TRBD1, 6 bases. V gave up 0 bases and J gave up 3 bases, with 8 bases separating them. The V gene's germline CDR1 is GTSNPN and CDR2 SVGIG (reference sequence). This CDR3 has 13 residues. CDR3 region: CAWSVQGDTEAFF. The CDR3 coding sequence is TGTGCCTGGAGTGTACAGGGCGACACTGAAGCTTTCTTT.

The chain recombines TRBV28 with TRBJ1-2; D is unresolved. Trimming took off 6 bases at V and 10 bases at J, with 15 bases between the two ends. Germline CDR1 reads MDHEN; CDR2 reads SYDVKM. This CDR3 spans 12 amino acids. The CDR3 reads CASSSVGRVYTF. In nucleotides, the CDR3 is TGTGCCAGCAGCAGCGTTGGAAGGGTCTACACCTTC.

V gene TRBV3-1 (or the pseudogene TRBV3-2) combines with J gene TRBJ1-3; a weak D match, TRBD1 (6 bases). Trimming took off 0 bases at V and 7 bases at J, with 13 bases between the two ends. From germline, CDR1 is LGHDT and CDR2 YNNKEL (reference sequence). CDR3 length equals 15 residues. The CDR3 nucleotides are TGTGCCAGCAGCCAAGATCCCACAGGGCTGAACACCATATATTTT. It codes for CASSQDPTGLNTIYF.

V usage is TRBV5-1 and J usage is TRBJ2-7; D call uncertain. With 6 bases removed from V and 2 bases from J, the gap between germline ends came to 21 bases. The CDR3 totals 16 residues. CDR1 and CDR2 from the germline V gene are SGHRS and YFSETQ. The CDR3 DNA is TGCGCCAGCACCCCGGTCCCCTCCAGTCCCCCCTACGAGCAGTACTTC. This encodes CASTPVPSSPPYEQYF.